The rows below give T cell receptor beta chains drawn from one sample of a study of blood T cell repertoires in COVID-19. TCRdb's table, derived via immunoSEQ multiplex PCR, lists solely in-frame clones and lacks some. The data show 140,000 to 150,000 clones, approximately 80% seen once. The sequencing input was peripheral blood. All receptors derive from a woman aged 60-75 years with acute or convalescent COVID-19. Both conserved end residues are part of each CDR3. The D gene is left open where the match is weak. A clone size is listed for some rows: how often the clone was seen (once, few, many), or a class if it is expanded.

>TRBV28|TRBJ1-2|NA|12|NA
TGTGCCAGCAGTTTAATGAGTTATGGCTACACCTTC
CASSLMSYGYTF
>TRBV9|TRBJ2-1|NA|14|NA
TGTGCCAGCAGCCCGTGGGACAAAACTCAAAAGCAGTTCTTC
CASSPWDKTQKQFF
>TRBV6-5|TRBJ2-1|NA|13|TRBD2
TGTGCCAGCAGCCCGGGAACTAGCGGAGAGCAGTTCTTC
CASSPGTSGEQFF
>TRBV29-1|TRBJ2-2|NA|14|TRBD1
TGCAGCGTTCCTAAGGACAGGGGAGCCGGGGAGCTGTTTTTT
CSVPKDRGAGELFF
>TRBV5-6|TRBJ1-1|NA|14|NA
TGTGCCAGCAGCTTAGCGGTTGGGCGCACTGAAGCTTTCTTT
CASSLAVGRTEAFF
>TRBV11-2|TRBJ2-7|NA|16|TRBD2
TGTGCCAGCAGCTTCAGCGGGACTTGGGTCCCATACGAGCAGTACTTC
CASSFSGTWVPYEQYF
>TRBV29-1|TRBJ2-1|NA|13|NA
TGCAGCGTTGAAGAACGGGGTTACAATGAGCAATTCTTC
CSVEERGYNEQFF
>TRBV6-5|TRBJ1-5|NA|14|NA
TGTGCCAGCAGTTACGCCTATAGCAATCAGCCCCAGCATTTT
CASSYAYSNQPQHF
>TRBV2|TRBJ2-1|NA|17|NA
TGTGCCAGCAGTGAAAGGGCTAGCGCTGTGACGGACAATGAGCAGTTCTTC
CASSERASAVTDNEQFF
>TRBV21-1|TRBJ1-5|NA|17|NA
TGTGCCAGCAGCCTACCGGGACATAGTTATAGCAATCAGCCCCAGCATTTT
CASSLPGHSYSNQPQHF
>TRBV9|TRBJ2-1|NA|16|TRBD2
TGTGCCAGCAGCGTAGTATCCAGCGGGGGTTACAATGAGCAGTTCTTC
CASSVVSSGGYNEQFF
>TRBV14|TRBJ2-1|NA|15|NA
TGTGCCAGCAGCCAAGGGGTTAGCCGCTACAATGAGCAGTTCTTC
CASSQGVSRYNEQFF
>TRBV7-9|TRBJ2-7|NA|15|TRBD2
TGTGCCAGCAGCTTATCCGGGACTAGCAACTACGAGCAGTACTTC
CASSLSGTSNYEQYF
>TRBV11-2|TRBJ2-3|once|16|TRBD1
TGTGCCAGCAGCTTAGGGACAGGTCTAAACACAGATACGCAGTATTTT
CASSLGTGLNTDTQYF
>TRBV6-2/TRBV6-3|TRBJ1-5|once|14|NA
TGTGCCAGCAGCCCCCTTGGGAGAAATCAGCCCCAGCATTTT
CASSPLGRNQPQHF
>TRBV5-1|TRBJ2-1|NA|17|TRBD2
TGCGCCAGCAGCCGAGAGCCCCTAGCGGGACCCTCCAATGAGCAGTTCTTC
CASSREPLAGPSNEQFF
>TRBV6-4|TRBJ2-3|NA|15|NA
TGTGCCAGCAGTGCACAGGGTTTTGGCACAGATACGCAGTATTTT
CASSAQGFGTDTQYF
>TRBV10-3|TRBJ1-4|NA|14|NA
TGTGCCATCAGTGACCCGACAGAAAATGAAAAACTGTTTTTT
CAISDPTENEKLFF
>TRBV24-1|TRBJ2-1|NA|16|NA
TGTGCCACCAGTGATTTTAGAGGGGACACCTACAATGAGCAGTTCTTC
CATSDFRGDTYNEQFF
>TRBV19|TRBJ2-2|NA|19|TRBD1
TGTGCCAGTAGCCCCGGGTTTGGACAGGTCTTCGAAATCGCCGGGGAGCTGTTTTTT
CASSPGFGQVFEIAGELFF
>TRBV3-1/TRBV3-2|TRBJ2-1|NA|20|TRBD2
TGTGCCAGCAGCCAAACTGTAACTAGCGGGAGGGCTCGCCGCGTCAATGAGCAGTTCTTC
CASSQTVTSGRARRVNEQFF
>TRBV6-5|TRBJ1-1|NA|12|TRBD1
TGTGCCAGACGACAGGGGGACACTGAAGCTTTCTTT
CARRQGDTEAFF
>TRBV28|TRBJ1-2|NA|14|TRBD1
TGTGCCAGCAAGGGGACAGGGGCAGGCTATGGCTACACCTTC
CASKGTGAGYGYTF
>TRBV6-1|TRBJ2-1|NA|16|TRBD2
TGTGCCAGCAGTGCGACTAGCGGGAGGGCTCAAAATGAGCAGTTCTTC
CASSATSGRAQNEQFF
>TRBV5-4|TRBJ2-3|NA|13|TRBD2
TGTGCCAGCAGCTTGTCGGGAGGACTTACGCAGTATTTT
CASSLSGGLTQYF
>TRBV18|TRBJ2-7|NA|14|NA
TGTGCCAGCTCACAGGACAGACAGGACTACGAGCAGTACTTC
CASSQDRQDYEQYF
>TRBV3-1/TRBV3-2|TRBJ2-7|NA|17|TRBD2
TGTGCCAGCAGCCAAAAAATCTCAATAGCGGGATGGTACGAGCAGTACTTC
CASSQKISIAGWYEQYF
>TRBV21-1|TRBJ1-4|NA|17|NA
TGTGCCAGCAGCAAAGTCAGCAGGCTTCCTGTTTTTGAAAAACTGTTTTTT
CASSKVSRLPVFEKLFF
>TRBV5-1|TRBJ2-3|NA|14|TRBD2
TGCGCCAGCATTGGGGACTACCCCACAGATACGCAGTATTTT
CASIGDYPTDTQYF
>TRBV29-1|TRBJ2-7|NA|11|NA
TGCAGCGTTGAGAGCCTCTACGAGCAGTACTTC
CSVESLYEQYF
>TRBV21-1|TRBJ1-6|NA|18|NA
TGTGCCAGCACTTCGTCGGACAGGGATAGATTGACGGATTCACCCCTCCACTTT
CASTSSDRDRLTDSPLHF
>TRBV27|TRBJ2-2|NA|16|NA
TGTGCCAGCAGTGAAAGACAGGACCTGAACACCGGGGAGCTGTTTTTT
CASSERQDLNTGELFF
>TRBV28|TRBJ2-3|NA|16|NA
TGTGCCAGCAGTCTCCGCGGACTTTTTAAAACAGATACGCAGTATTTT
CASSLRGLFKTDTQYF
>TRBV6-1|TRBJ2-7|few|16|NA
TGTGCCAGCAGTGTTGGGACATCTTGGAGCTCCTACGAGCAGTACTTC
CASSVGTSWSSYEQYF
>TRBV5-6|TRBJ1-2|NA|15|NA
TGTGCCAGCAGCTTTGGGCCAGGGGACCTCTATGGCTACACCTTC
CASSFGPGDLYGYTF
>TRBV19|TRBJ1-2|NA|12|NA
TGTGCCAGTGGCGACAGGAACTATGGCTACACCTTC
CASGDRNYGYTF
>TRBV3-1/TRBV3-2|TRBJ2-7|once|14|NA
TGTGCCAGCAGCTTCGGACACCTCTCCTACGAGCAGTACTTC
CASSFGHLSYEQYF
>TRBV15|TRBJ2-5|NA|12|NA
TGTGCCACCAGCCTGGCAAAAGAGACCCAGTACTTC
CATSLAKETQYF
>TRBV10-3|TRBJ2-1|NA|16|TRBD1
TGTGCCATCAGTGAGTTCGACAGGGGGTCCTACAATGAGCAGTTCTTC
CAISEFDRGSYNEQFF
>TRBV6-5|TRBJ1-4|few|15|TRBD1
TGTGCCAGCAGTCCCCAGGGGGGCACTAATGAAAAACTGTTTTTT
CASSPQGGTNEKLFF
>TRBV4-2|TRBJ2-3|NA|16|NA
TGTGCCAGCAGCCATTCCAGGGGCGACCGGACAGATACGCAGTATTTT
CASSHSRGDRTDTQYF
>TRBV6-5|TRBJ2-3|NA|16|TRBD2
TGTGCCAGCAGTTACTCAGGGCTAGCGGGAGGCGATACGCAGTATTTT
CASSYSGLAGGDTQYF
>TRBV5-4|TRBJ1-5|NA|14|TRBD1
TGTGCCAGCAGCTTGGAAGGACAGGATCAGCCCCAGCATTTT
CASSLEGQDQPQHF
>TRBV12-5|TRBJ2-3|NA|17|TRBD1
TGTGCTAGTGGTTTGGTGACAGGGTTAATGTACACAGATACGCAGTATTTT
CASGLVTGLMYTDTQYF
>TRBV5-5|TRBJ1-1|NA|16|TRBD1
TGTGCCAGCAGCACAGGACAGGCGAGATTAAACACTGAAGCTTTCTTT
CASSTGQARLNTEAFF
>TRBV30|TRBJ1-5|NA|14|NA
TGTGCCTGGAGGGAGGCAGGGGCAGGTCAGCCCCAGCATTTT
CAWREAGAGQPQHF
>TRBV15|TRBJ2-1|NA|17|NA
TGTGCCACCAGTGAGGGTCGAGGGAGGAATACCTACAATGAGCAGTTCTTC
CATSEGRGRNTYNEQFF
>TRBV9|TRBJ2-1|NA|15|NA
TGTGCCAGCAGCGTAGGGCTAGCGCTTTACAATGAGCAGTTCTTC
CASSVGLALYNEQFF
>TRBV27|TRBJ2-2|NA|16|NA
TGTGCCAGCAGTCTAATCCCGGGACAAAACACCGGGGAGCTGTTTTTT
CASSLIPGQNTGELFF
>TRBV27|TRBJ2-7|NA|16|TRBD2
TGTGCCAGCAGTCCCACGGGACTAGCGGCAATCTACGAGCAGTACTTC
CASSPTGLAAIYEQYF
>TRBV7-2|TRBJ1-6|NA|15|TRBD1
TGTGCCAGCATCCAAGAGACAGGGATATGGACACCCCTCCACTTT
CASIQETGIWTPLHF
>TRBV4-1|TRBJ1-6|NA|19|NA
TGCGCCAGCAGAATCCGGGGGACCTCTGATGATGGGGTGGGTTCACCCCTCCACTTT
CASRIRGTSDDGVGSPLHF